A selection of T cell receptor beta chains follows, all from one sample in a study of CD8+CD57+ T cells in acquired aplastic anemia. One entry per CDR3 protein, called by TCRdb with MiXCR from the reads. The table shows 100,000 to 150,000 distinct CDR3 sequences, with over 30% occurring only once. The sample consisted of sorted CD4+, CD8+, or CD8+CD57+ T cells (not recorded which) from PBMCs. Receptor source: a human donor with aplastic anemia. The CDR3 runs from the conserved cysteine through the conserved F or W. D genes are given only for firm matches. Not all rows give a size; the values are once, few, many and, for expanded clones, a class.

CDR3 length: 12
J gene: TRBJ1-2
V gene: TRBV20-1
clone size: NA
D gene: TRBD1
CDR3 protein: CSAGQETGGYTF
CDR3 DNA: TGCAGTGCCGGACAGGAAACGGGTGGCTACACCTTC

CDR3 length: 12
J gene: TRBJ1-4
V gene: TRBV19
clone size: many
D gene: NA
CDR3 protein: CASRRGNEKLFF
CDR3 DNA: TGTGCCAGTAGGAGGGGCAATGAAAAACTGTTTTTT

CDR3 length: 15
J gene: TRBJ2-1
V gene: TRBV25-1
clone size: few
D gene: NA
CDR3 protein: CASSVDRSGDNEQFF
CDR3 DNA: TGTGCCAGCAGTGTAGACAGGTCTGGTGACAATGAGCAGTTCTTC

CDR3 length: 14
J gene: TRBJ2-7
V gene: TRBV14
clone size: NA
D gene: NA
CDR3 protein: CASSQESYYYEQYF
CDR3 DNA: TGTGCCAGCAGCCAAGAATCCTACTACTACGAGCAGTACTTC

CDR3 length: 14
J gene: TRBJ1-1
V gene: TRBV18
clone size: few
D gene: TRBD1
CDR3 protein: CASSPGTGRPEAFF
CDR3 DNA: TGTGCCAGCTCACCAGGGACAGGCCGTCCTGAAGCTTTCTTT

CDR3 length: 15
J gene: TRBJ1-4
V gene: TRBV11-2
clone size: many
D gene: TRBD1
CDR3 protein: CASSYSTGGSEKLFF
CDR3 DNA: TGTGCCAGCAGCTACTCGACAGGGGGCAGTGAAAAACTGTTTTTT

CDR3 length: 14
J gene: TRBJ1-6
V gene: TRBV11-2
clone size: many
D gene: NA
CDR3 protein: CASSFARVSSPLHF
CDR3 DNA: TGTGCCAGCAGCTTCGCCAGGGTGAGTTCACCCCTCCACTTT

CDR3 length: 13
J gene: TRBJ1-5
V gene: TRBV20-1
clone size: many
D gene: NA
CDR3 protein: CSASHGVGQPQHF
CDR3 DNA: TGCAGTGCTAGTCATGGGGTAGGCCAGCCCCAGCATTTT

CDR3 length: 13
J gene: TRBJ1-2
V gene: TRBV20-1
clone size: many
D gene: NA
CDR3 protein: CSVTPRARGGYTF
CDR3 DNA: TGCAGTGTCACCCCGAGGGCGAGAGGCGGCTACACCTTC

CDR3 length: 16
J gene: TRBJ2-3
V gene: TRBV7-7
clone size: many
D gene: TRBD2
CDR3 protein: CASRSTSGGAEDTQYF
CDR3 DNA: TGTGCCAGCAGATCGACTAGCGGGGGGGCAGAAGATACGCAGTATTTT

CDR3 length: 17
J gene: TRBJ2-2
V gene: TRBV20-1
clone size: many
D gene: NA
CDR3 protein: CSARGFRAGAITGELFF
CDR3 DNA: TGCAGTGCTAGAGGTTTTAGGGCGGGGGCGATCACCGGGGAGCTGTTTTTT

CDR3 length: 14
J gene: TRBJ1-2
V gene: TRBV24-1
clone size: many
D gene: NA
CDR3 protein: CATSSRGLDYGYTF
CDR3 DNA: TGTGCCACCTCAAGCAGGGGCTTGGACTATGGCTACACCTTC

CDR3 length: 14
J gene: TRBJ2-7
V gene: TRBV3-1
clone size: many
D gene: NA
CDR3 protein: CASSQGKHSYEQYF
CDR3 DNA: TGTGCCAGCAGCCAAGGGAAGCATTCCTACGAGCAGTACTTC

CDR3 length: 16
J gene: TRBJ2-3
V gene: TRBV11-2
clone size: NA
D gene: TRBD2
CDR3 protein: CASSLLSGGYTGTQYF
CDR3 DNA: TGTGCCAGCAGCTTACTTAGCGGGGGATACACAGGTACGCAGTATTTT

CDR3 length: 12
J gene: TRBJ1-6
V gene: TRBV7-9
clone size: NA
D gene: NA
CDR3 protein: CASSSLPSPPHF
CDR3 DNA: TGTGCCAGCAGTTCCCTCCCGTCACCCCCCCACTTT

CDR3 length: 17
J gene: TRBJ1-4
V gene: TRBV27
clone size: NA
D gene: NA
CDR3 protein: CASSQRGGSPTNEKLFF
CDR3 DNA: TGTGCCAGCAGTCAGAGGGGGGGCAGTCCCACTAATGAAAAACTGTTTTTT

CDR3 length: 16
J gene: TRBJ2-3
V gene: TRBV7-3
clone size: many
D gene: NA
CDR3 protein: CASSLIGREVTDTQYF
CDR3 DNA: TGTGCCAGCAGCTTAATTGGCAGGGAGGTTACAGATACGCAGTATTTT

CDR3 length: 16
J gene: TRBJ2-3
V gene: TRBV5-1
clone size: many
D gene: TRBD2
CDR3 protein: CASGGSGGALTDTQYF
CDR3 DNA: TGCGCCAGCGGTGGGAGCGGGGGGGCCTTGACAGATACGCAGTATTTT

CDR3 length: 14
J gene: TRBJ2-7
V gene: TRBV28
clone size: many
D gene: NA
CDR3 protein: CASNGAQHLYEQYF
CDR3 DNA: TGTGCCAGCAACGGCGCCCAGCACCTCTACGAGCAGTACTTC

CDR3 length: 14
J gene: TRBJ1-5
V gene: TRBV19
clone size: many
D gene: NA
CDR3 protein: CASSSFREGQPQHF
CDR3 DNA: TGTGCCAGTAGCTCATTCAGGGAAGGGCAGCCCCAGCATTTT